The present T cell receptor (beta chain) was sequenced within a study of blood T cell repertoires in COVID-19. About the study: From the United States, Italy and Spain came samples of acute and convalescent COVID-19. PBMCs, B-cell-depleted T cells, or T cells were the source of the cDNA or gDNA that made up the material.

V was shortened by 1 base and J by 4 bases, with 8 bases between the two germline ends. Germline assignment: CDR1 LGHDT and CDR2 YNNKEL (reference sequence). This CDR3 has 15 residues. Only in-frame clones appear in the TCRdb table, and some are missing; sequencing was by immunoSEQ multiplex PCR. The table lists under 350,000 clones, approximately 83% of them singletons. Sequences were obtained from peripheral blood. The sequence came from an older woman with acute or convalescent COVID-19. The chain employs TRBV3-1 (or the pseudogene TRBV3-2) and TRBJ1-6; D possibly corresponds to TRBD1 (6 bases). CDR3 sequence (DNA): TGTGCCAGCAGCCAAGGACAGGTTTATAATTCACCCCTCCACTTT. Its translation is CASSQGQVYNSPLHF.